What follows are 2 T cell receptor beta chains derived from one specimen sequenced in a study of blood T cell repertoires in COVID-19. The table came from immunoSEQ multiplex PCR; TCRdb's copy has only in-frame clones and leaves some out. The sample shows around 200,000 clones, about 83% of them seen only once. Sequences were obtained from peripheral blood. The origin of the receptors is a man aged 55 to 70 who had recovered from COVID-19.

This clone was seen once. The chain uses TRBV6-5 and TRBJ2-2; D is unresolved. There are 15 residues in the CDR3. Germline lookup yields CDR1 MNHEY and CDR2 SVGAGI. Trimming took off 6 bases at V and 0 bases at J, with 11 bases between the two ends. Here the CDR3 reads CASSSRQPNTGELFF. The CDR3, as DNA: TGTGCCAGCAGCTCGCGTCAACCGAACACCGGGGAGCTGTTTTTT.

In nucleotides, the CDR3 is TGTGCCAGCACCATGGAGGGGCGGAACACCGGGGAGCTGTTTTTT. The encoded protein is CASTMEGRNTGELFF. This chain joins TRBV2 and TRBJ2-2, with D possibly being TRBD2 (6 bases). There are 15 residues in the CDR3. Germline V gene data show CDR1 as SNHLY and CDR2 as FYNNEI. Trimming stripped 7 bases from V and 1 base from J, with 13 bases between.